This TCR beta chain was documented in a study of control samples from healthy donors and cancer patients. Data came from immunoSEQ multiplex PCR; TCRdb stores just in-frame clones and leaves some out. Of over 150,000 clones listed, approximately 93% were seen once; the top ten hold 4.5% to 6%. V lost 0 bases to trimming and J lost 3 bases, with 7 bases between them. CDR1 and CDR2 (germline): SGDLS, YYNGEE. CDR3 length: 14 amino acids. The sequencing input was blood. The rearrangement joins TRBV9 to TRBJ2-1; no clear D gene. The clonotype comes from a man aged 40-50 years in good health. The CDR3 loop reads CASSVDTLYNEQFF. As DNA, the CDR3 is TGTGCCAGCAGCGTAGACACCCTCTACAATGAGCAGTTCTTC.